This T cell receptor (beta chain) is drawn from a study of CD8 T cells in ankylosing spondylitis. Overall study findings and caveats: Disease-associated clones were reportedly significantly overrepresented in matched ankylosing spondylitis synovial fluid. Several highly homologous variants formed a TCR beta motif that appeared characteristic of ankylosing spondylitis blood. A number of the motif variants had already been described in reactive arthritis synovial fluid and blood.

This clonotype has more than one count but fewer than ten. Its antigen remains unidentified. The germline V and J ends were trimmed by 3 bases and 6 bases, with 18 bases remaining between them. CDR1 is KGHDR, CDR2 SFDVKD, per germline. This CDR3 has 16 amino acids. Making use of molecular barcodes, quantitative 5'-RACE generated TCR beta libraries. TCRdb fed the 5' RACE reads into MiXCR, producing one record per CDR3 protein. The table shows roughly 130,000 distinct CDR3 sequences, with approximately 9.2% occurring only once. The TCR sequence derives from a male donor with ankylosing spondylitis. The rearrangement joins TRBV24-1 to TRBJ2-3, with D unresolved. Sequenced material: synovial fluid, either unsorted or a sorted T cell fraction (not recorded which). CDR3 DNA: TGTGCCACCAGTGATAGAAGTGGCGGTTCCAGGGATACGCAGTATTTT. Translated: CATSDRSGGSRDTQYF.